Shown below are 22 T cell receptor beta chains from a single sample sequenced in a study of monozygotic twins with inflammatory bowel disease. Reprocessing the 5' RACE reads, TCRdb reports a single entry for every CDR3 protein and omits DNA. The sample totals 150,000 to 200,000 distinct CDR3 sequences; its top ten clones hold approximately 2.4%. The sequencing input was blood. Receptors were obtained from a human donor with ulcerative colitis or Crohn's disease, or a healthy co-twin of an affected twin (not recorded which).

This chain joins TRBV11-1 and TRBJ2-5; lacking DNA, the TRBD1 call made by TCRdb goes unchecked. The CDR3 has 16 amino acids. CDR1 and CDR2 from the germline V gene are SGHAT and FQDESV (reference sequence). The CDR3 region is CASSLVGTIDQETQYF.

V gene TRBV5-4 combines with J gene TRBJ2-6; there is no DNA to check the TCRdb D call of TRBD1. CDR1 is SGHNT, CDR2 YYREEE, per germline (reference sequence). The CDR3 has 17 amino acids. CDR3 amino acids: CASSSWTGNSGANVLTF.

The J gene is TRBJ1-2, the V gene TRBV5-1. This CDR3 contains 12 residues. Germline V gene sequence: CDR1 SGHRS, CDR2 YFSETQ. CDR3 in amino acids: CASSLISDGYTF.

This rearrangement joins TRBV19 to TRBJ2-7; TCRdb calls TRBD2, which cannot be checked without DNA. CDR3 length: 12 amino acids. Germline-derived CDR1 and CDR2 are LNHDA and SQIVND (reference sequence). The CDR3 region is CASSMSSAEQYF.

This chain links TRBV20-1 with TRBJ1-2. From germline, CDR1 is DFQATT and CDR2 SNEGSKA (reference sequence). The CDR3 has 14 amino acids. CDR3 in amino acids: CSAKVAYSNYGYTF.

The chain carries TRBV20-1 and TRBJ2-2; TCRdb proposes TRBD1, but this gene call is untestable without DNA. This CDR3 region has 15 residues. CDR1 is DFQATT, CDR2 SNEGSKA, per germline (reference sequence). The CDR3 spells CSAGRGVSNTGELFF.

This sequence joins TRBV12-3 or TRBV12-4 and TRBJ1-1; no DNA is available, so the TRBD1 call from TCRdb remains unchecked. CDR3 size: 14 residues. The CDR3 sequence is CASAGGGRDTEAFF.

The chain uses TRBV5-1 and TRBJ2-5; TCRdb gives TRBD1 as the D gene, but with no DNA this cannot be confirmed. Germline CDR1 is SGHRS and CDR2 is YFSETQ. The CDR3 is 15 amino acids. CDR3 loop: CASSSQGGSVETQYF.

The genes are TRBV12-3 or TRBV12-4 and TRBJ1-4; the TRBD1 assignment by TCRdb is unverifiable without DNA. This CDR3 is 14 amino acids long. CDR3: CASSVGTGDEKLFF.

This chain links TRBV27 with TRBJ1-2; TCRdb selects TRBD1, and the lack of DNA leaves this call unchecked. The CDR3 consists of 15 residues. Germline V gene sequence: CDR1 MNHEY, CDR2 SMNVEV (reference sequence). CDR3 sequence reads: CASRGGQASMDGYTF.

J is TRBJ2-2 and V is TRBV5-1. The CDR3 runs to 14 residues. The germline V gene has CDR1 SGHRS and CDR2 YFSETQ. CDR3 loop: CASSLPANTGELFF.

The V and J genes are TRBV3-1 and TRBJ1-2; no DNA is available, so the TRBD1 call from TCRdb remains unchecked. Germline CDR1 reads LGHDT; CDR2 reads YNNKEL (reference sequence). The CDR3 covers 13 residues. The CDR3 reads CASSHRDSGGYTF.

The chain couples TRBV18 to TRBJ1-2. Germline V lookup: CDR1 KGHSH, CDR2 LQKENI. This CDR3 is built from 13 residues. CDR3 protein: CASSPSSEDGYTF. Looking up the rest from reference TRBV18 and TRBJ1-2 gives the full variable domain: NAGVMQNPRHLVRRRGQEARLRCSPMKGHSHVYWYRQLPEEGLKFMVYLQKENIIDESGMPKERFSAEFPKEGPSILRIQQVVRGDSAAYFCASSPSSEDGYTFGSGTRLTVV.

The chain couples TRBV20-1 to TRBJ2-7; TCRdb's D call, TRBD1, is unchecked because there is no DNA. CDR1 and CDR2 from the germline V gene are DFQATT and SNEGSKA (reference sequence). CDR3 length: 14 amino acids. This CDR3 is CSARDVGVRGEQYF.

This chain connects TRBV2 to TRBJ2-5; TCRdb outputs TRBD1, but without DNA this stays unchecked. The length of the CDR3 is 15 residues. CDR1 is SNHLY and CDR2 is FYNNEI in the germline V gene. This CDR3 reads CASSDGTGAEETQHF.

The chain links TRBV20-1 to TRBJ2-5; TCRdb designates TRBD1, a call that cannot be tested without DNA. CDR3 size: 16 residues. CDR1 DFQATT and CDR2 SNEGSKA come from the germline V gene (reference sequence). CDR3 loop: CSVHHFRDKYQETQYF.

This chain uses TRBV18 with TRBJ2-5; TCRdb indicates TRBD1, and absent DNA this call remains unverified. There are 14 residues in the CDR3. CDR1 is KGHSH, CDR2 LQKENI, per germline. CDR3 region: CASSLGTEEETQYF.

The CDR3 sequence is CASSANWKYGELFF. The gene calls are TRBV12-3 or TRBV12-4 and TRBJ2-2. The CDR3 contains 14 residues.

The CDR3 sequence is CAGSQDRWGGSDIQYF. The rearrangement links TRBV4-3 to TRBJ2-4; there is no DNA to check the TCRdb D call of TRBD1. Germline CDR1 reads LGHNA; CDR2 reads YSLEER. The CDR3 has 16 residues.

The chain uses TRBV6-1 and TRBJ2-3; the D call from TCRdb, TRBD2, cannot be confirmed without DNA. This CDR3 has 16 residues. CDR1 is MNHNS and CDR2 is SASEGT in the germline V gene. CDR3 amino acids: CASRLGLASSTDTQYF.

The chain joins TRBV20-1 to TRBJ1-4. Germline CDR1 reads DFQATT; CDR2 reads SNEGSKA (reference sequence). The length of the CDR3 is 14 residues. CDR3 loop: CSASRYGLGEKLFF.

The V gene is TRBV7-8, the J gene TRBJ2-1; TCRdb's D gene call, TRBD1, goes unchecked for lack of DNA. Germline values: CDR1 SGHVS, CDR2 FQNEAQ. The CDR3 is 18 amino acids. The CDR3 region is CASSLAVTGSQRGHGQFF.